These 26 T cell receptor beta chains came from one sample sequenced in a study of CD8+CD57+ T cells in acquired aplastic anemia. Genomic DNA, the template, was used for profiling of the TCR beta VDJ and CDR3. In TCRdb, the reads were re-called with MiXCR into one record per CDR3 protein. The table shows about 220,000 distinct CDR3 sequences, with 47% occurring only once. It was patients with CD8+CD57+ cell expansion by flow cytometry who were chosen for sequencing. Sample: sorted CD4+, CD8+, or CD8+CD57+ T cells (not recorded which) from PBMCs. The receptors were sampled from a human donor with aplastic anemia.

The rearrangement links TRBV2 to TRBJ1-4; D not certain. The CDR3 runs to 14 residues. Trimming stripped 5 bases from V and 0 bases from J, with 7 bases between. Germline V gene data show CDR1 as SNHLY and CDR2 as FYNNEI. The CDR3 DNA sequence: TGTGCCAGCAGTTTTGTATCAACTAATGAAAAACTGTTTTTT. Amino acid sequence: CASSFVSTNEKLFF.

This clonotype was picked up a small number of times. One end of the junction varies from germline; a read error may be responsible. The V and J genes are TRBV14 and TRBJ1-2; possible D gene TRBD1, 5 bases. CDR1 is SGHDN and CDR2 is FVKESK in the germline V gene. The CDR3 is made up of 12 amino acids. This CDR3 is CTSNTGGDGYTF. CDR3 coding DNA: TGTACCAGCAACACCGGGGGGGATGGCTACACCTTC.

This CDR3 reads CASSRHNSVSTEAFF. CDR3 DNA: TGTGCCAGCAGCCGTCATAACTCCGTGAGCACTGAAGCTTTCTTT. The rearrangement links TRBV10-3 to TRBJ1-1; D is unresolved. This CDR3 has 15 residues. Trimming stripped 10 bases from V and 4 bases from J, with 22 bases between. Germline V gene sequence: CDR1 ENHRY, CDR2 SYGVKD.

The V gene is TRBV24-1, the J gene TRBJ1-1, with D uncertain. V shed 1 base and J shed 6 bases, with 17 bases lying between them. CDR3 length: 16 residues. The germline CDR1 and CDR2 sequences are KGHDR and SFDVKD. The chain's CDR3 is CATSDFPYPHHPEAFF. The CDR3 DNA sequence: TGTGCCACCAGTGATTTCCCGTACCCCCATCATCCTGAAGCTTTCTTT.

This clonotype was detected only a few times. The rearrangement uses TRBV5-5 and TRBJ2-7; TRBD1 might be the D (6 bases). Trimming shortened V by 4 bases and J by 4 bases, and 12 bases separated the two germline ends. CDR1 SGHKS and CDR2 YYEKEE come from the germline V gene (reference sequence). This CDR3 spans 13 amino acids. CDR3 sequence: CASSPQTGYEQYF. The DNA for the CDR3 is TGTGCCAGCAGCCCACAAACAGGGTACGAGCAGTACTTC.

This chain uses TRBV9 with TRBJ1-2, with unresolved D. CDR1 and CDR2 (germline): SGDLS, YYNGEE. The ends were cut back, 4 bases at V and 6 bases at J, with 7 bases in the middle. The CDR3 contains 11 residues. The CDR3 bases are TGTGCCAGCAGCCACTCGGATGGCTACACCTTC. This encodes CASSHSDGYTF.

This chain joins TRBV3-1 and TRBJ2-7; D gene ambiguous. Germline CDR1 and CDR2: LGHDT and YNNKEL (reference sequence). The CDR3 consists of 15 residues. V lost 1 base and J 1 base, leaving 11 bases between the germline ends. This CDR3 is CASSQGGRYSYEQYF. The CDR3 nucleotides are TGTGCCAGCAGCCAAGGTGGCAGATATTCCTACGAGCAGTACTTC.

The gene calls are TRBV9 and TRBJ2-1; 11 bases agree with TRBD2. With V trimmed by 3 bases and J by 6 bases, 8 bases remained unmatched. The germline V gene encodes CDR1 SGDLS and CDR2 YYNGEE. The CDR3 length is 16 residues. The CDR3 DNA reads TGTGCCAGCAGCGGGCCGACTAGCGGGATCCGCAATGAGCAGTTCTTC. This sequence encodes CASSGPTSGIRNEQFF.

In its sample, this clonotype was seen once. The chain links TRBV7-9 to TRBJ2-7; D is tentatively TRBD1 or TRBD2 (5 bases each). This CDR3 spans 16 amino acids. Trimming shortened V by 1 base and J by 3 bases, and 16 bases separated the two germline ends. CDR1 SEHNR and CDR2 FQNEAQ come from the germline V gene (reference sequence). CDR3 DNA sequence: TGTGCCAGCAGCTTAGGCACCGGGGCCCCCTACTACGAGCAGTACTTC. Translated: CASSLGTGAPYYEQYF.

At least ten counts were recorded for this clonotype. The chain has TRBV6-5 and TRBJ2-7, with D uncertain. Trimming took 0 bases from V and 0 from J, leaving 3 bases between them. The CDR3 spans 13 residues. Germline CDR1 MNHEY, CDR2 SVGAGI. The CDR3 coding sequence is TGTGCCAGCAGTTACTCCATCTCCTACGAGCAGTACTTC. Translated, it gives CASSYSISYEQYF.

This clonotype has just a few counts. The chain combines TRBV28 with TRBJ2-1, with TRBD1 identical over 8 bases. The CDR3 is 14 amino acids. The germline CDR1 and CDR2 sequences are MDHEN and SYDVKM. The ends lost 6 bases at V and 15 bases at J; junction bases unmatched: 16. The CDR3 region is CASRIIQGTGAMFF. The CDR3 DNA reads TGTGCCAGCAGAATTATCCAGGGGACAGGAGCTATGTTCTTC.

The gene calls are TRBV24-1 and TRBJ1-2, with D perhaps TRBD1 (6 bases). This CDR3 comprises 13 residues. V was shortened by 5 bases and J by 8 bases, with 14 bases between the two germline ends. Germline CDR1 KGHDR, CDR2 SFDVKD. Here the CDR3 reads CATSATGWSGYTF. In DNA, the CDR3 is TGTGCCACCAGTGCCACAGGGTGGAGCGGCTACACCTTC.

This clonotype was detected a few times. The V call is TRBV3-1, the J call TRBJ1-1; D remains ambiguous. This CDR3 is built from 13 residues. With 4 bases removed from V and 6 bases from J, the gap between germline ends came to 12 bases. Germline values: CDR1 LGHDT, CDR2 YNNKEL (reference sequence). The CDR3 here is CASSLASAAEAFF. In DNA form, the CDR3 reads TGTGCCAGCAGCCTAGCCAGCGCCGCTGAAGCTTTCTTT.

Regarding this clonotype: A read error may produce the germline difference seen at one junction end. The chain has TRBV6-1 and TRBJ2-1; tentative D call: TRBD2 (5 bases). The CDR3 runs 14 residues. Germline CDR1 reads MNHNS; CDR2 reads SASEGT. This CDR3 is CASSLPGIWNGQFF. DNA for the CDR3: TGTGCCAGCAGTCTTCCCGGGATCTGGAATGGGCAGTTCTTC.

The CDR3 region is CASSPRTSAYEHF. CDR3 bases: TGTGCCAGCAGCCCGCGGACTAGCGCCTACGAGCATTTT. The chain recombines TRBV7-9 with TRBJ1-5, with D uncertain. CDR3 length equals 13 residues. Germline values: CDR1 SEHNR, CDR2 FQNEAQ (reference sequence). V was pared by 5 bases and J by 14 bases, with 19 bases between. The variable domain in full, completed from reference TRBV7-9 and TRBJ1-5, reads DTGVSQNPRHKITKRGQNVTFRCDPISEHNRLYWYRQTLGQGPEFLTYFQNEAQLEKSRLLSDRFSAERPKGSFSTLEIQRTEQGDSAMYLCASSPRTSAYEHFGDGTRLSIL.

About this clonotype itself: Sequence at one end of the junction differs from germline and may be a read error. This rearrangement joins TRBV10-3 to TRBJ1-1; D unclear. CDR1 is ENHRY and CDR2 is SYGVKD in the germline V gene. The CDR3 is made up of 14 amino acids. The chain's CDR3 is CAIRSVTLNTEAFF. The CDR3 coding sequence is TGTGCCATCAGGAGTGTAACCTTGAATACTGAAGCTTTCTTT.

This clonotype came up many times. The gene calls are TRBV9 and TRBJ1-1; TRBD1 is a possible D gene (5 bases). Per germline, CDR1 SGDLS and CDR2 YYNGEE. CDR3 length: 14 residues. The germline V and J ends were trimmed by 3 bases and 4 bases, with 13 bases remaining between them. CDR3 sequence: CASSAGTTGTEAFF. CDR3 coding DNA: TGTGCCAGCAGCGCCGGGACTACGGGCACTGAAGCTTTCTTT.

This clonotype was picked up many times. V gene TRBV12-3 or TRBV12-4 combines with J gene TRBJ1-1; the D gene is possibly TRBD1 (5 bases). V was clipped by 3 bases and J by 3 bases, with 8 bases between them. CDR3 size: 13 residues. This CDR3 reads CASSLRGDTEAFF. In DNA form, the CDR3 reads TGTGCCAGCAGTTTGAGGGGAGACACTGAAGCTTTCTTT.

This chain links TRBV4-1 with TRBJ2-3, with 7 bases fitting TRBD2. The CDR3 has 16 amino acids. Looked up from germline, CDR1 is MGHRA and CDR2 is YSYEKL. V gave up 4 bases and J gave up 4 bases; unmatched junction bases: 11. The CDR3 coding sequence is TGCGCCAGCAGCCCTTTACGAGCGGGGACGTCAGATACGCAGTATTTT. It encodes CASSPLRAGTSDTQYF.

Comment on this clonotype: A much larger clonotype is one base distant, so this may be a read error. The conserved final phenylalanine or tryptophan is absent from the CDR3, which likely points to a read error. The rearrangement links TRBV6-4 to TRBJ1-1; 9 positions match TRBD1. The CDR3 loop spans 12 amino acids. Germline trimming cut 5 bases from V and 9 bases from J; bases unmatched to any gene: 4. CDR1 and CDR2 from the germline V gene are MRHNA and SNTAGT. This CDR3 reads CASSRDRVKAFL. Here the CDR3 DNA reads TGTGCCAGCAGTAGGGACAGGGTTAAAGCTTTCCTT.

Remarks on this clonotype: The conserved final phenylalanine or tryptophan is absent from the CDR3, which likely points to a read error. The CDR3 spells CASSLVGGTATYEQYT. CDR3 bases: TGTGCCAGCAGCTTAGTGGGGGGGACAGCTACCTACGAGCAGTACACA. This chain uses TRBV11-2 with TRBJ2-7; D possibly uses TRBD1 or TRBD2 (7 bases each). Trimming took 1 base from V and 2 from J, leaving 15 bases between them. The CDR3 is 16 amino acids. Per the germline V gene, CDR1 is SGHAT and CDR2 is FQNNGV.

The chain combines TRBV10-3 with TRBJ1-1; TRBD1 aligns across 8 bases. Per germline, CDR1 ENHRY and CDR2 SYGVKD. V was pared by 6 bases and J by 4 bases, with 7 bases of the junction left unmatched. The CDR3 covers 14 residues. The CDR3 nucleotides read TGTGCCATCAGGAGGGACAGGCAAATCACTGAAGCTTTCTTT. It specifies CAIRRDRQITEAFF.

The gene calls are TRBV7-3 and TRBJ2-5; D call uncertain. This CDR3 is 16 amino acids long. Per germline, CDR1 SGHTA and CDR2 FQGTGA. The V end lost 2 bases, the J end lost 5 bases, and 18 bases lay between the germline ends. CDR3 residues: CASSLSPQEPWETQYF. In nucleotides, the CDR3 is TGTGCCAGCAGCTTATCCCCCCAGGAACCCTGGGAGACCCAGTACTTC.

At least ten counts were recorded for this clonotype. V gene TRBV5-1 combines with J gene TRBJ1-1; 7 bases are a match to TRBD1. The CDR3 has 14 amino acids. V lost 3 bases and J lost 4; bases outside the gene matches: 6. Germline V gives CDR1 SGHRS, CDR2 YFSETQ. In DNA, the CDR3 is TGCGCCAGCAGCTCATCGCCAGGGGGCACTGAAGCTTTCTTT. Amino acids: CASSSSPGGTEAFF.

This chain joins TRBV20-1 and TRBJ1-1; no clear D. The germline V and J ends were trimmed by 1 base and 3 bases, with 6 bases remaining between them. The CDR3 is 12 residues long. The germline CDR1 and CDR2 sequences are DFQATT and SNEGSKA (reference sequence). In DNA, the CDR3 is TGCAGTGCTAGAGTGGAGGACACTGAAGCTTTCTTT. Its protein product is CSARVEDTEAFF.

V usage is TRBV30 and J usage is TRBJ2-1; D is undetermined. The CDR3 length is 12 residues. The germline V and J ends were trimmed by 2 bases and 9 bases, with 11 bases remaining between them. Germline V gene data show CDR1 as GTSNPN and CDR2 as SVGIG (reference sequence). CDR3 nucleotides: TGTGCCTGGAGTATAATGGGCAGTGAGCAGTTCTTC. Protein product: CAWSIMGSEQFF.